This entry lists 21 T cell receptor beta chains sequenced from one sample in a study of T cells in Graves' hyperthyroidism and ophthalmopathy. From RNA transcripts, TCR beta CDR3 regions were amplified. Carried out on the TCR CDR3, a first-round RT-PCR used the HTBI primer set. TCRdb itself ran the multiplex PCR reads through MiXCR, one entry per CDR3 protein. The data hold 240,000 or so distinct CDR3 sequences, with about 15% observed a single time. The sample taken for sequencing was blood. The receptors here all came from a woman in her late teens or twenties with Graves' ophthalmopathy.

The sample holds many counts of this clonotype. The genes are TRBV5-1 and TRBJ1-1, with 7 bases identical to TRBD1. The CDR3 length is 14 residues. Trimming removed 7 bases from V and 5 bases from J; junction bases left unmatched: 11. Germline-derived CDR1 and CDR2 are SGHRS and YFSETQ. DNA for the CDR3: TGCGCCAGCCAAGGAGGGGGCGCCGGGACTGAAGCTTTCTTT. Protein sequence: CASQGGGAGTEAFF. The whole variable domain, filled in from reference TRBV5-1 and TRBJ1-1, reads KAGVTQTPRYLIKTRGQQVTLSCSPISGHRSVSWYQQTPGQGLQFLFEYFSETQRNKGNFPGRFSGRQFSNSRSEMNVSTLELGDSALYLCASQGGGAGTEAFFGQGTRLTVV.

In this sample, this clonotype turned up many times. The V gene is TRBV27, the J gene TRBJ2-3, with unresolved D. The CDR3 has 13 residues. Germline values: CDR1 MNHEY, CDR2 SMNVEV (reference sequence). V dropped 3 bases and J dropped 4 bases, with 8 bases sitting between them. This CDR3 is CASSFRVADTQYF. Here the CDR3 DNA reads TGTGCCAGCAGTTTTAGGGTGGCAGATACGCAGTATTTT.

This clonotype was counted many times. V is TRBV13 and J is TRBJ2-3; 11 positions agree with TRBD2. Germline V gene sequence: CDR1 PRHDT, CDR2 FYEKMQ (reference sequence). V lost 0 bases, J lost 0 bases, and 5 bases stayed unmatched. CDR3 size: 18 residues. The CDR3 coding sequence is TGTGCCAGCAGCTTAGGACTAGCGGGGGCCACTAGCACAGATACGCAGTATTTT. This gives the protein CASSLGLAGATSTDTQYF.

Many counts were recorded for this clonotype. The chain couples TRBV20-1 to TRBJ1-4, with 8 bases that match TRBD1. This CDR3 has 14 residues. After removal of 1 base from V and 7 bases from J, the junction contained 5 bases not matched to a gene. Germline V CDR1 and CDR2: DFQATT, SNEGSKA (reference sequence). The CDR3 region is CSARVPGGSEKLFF. CDR3 sequence (DNA): TGCAGTGCTAGAGTTCCAGGGGGCAGTGAAAAACTGTTTTTT.

The table lists this clonotype with many counts. V and J are TRBV27 and TRBJ1-2; D perhaps matches TRBD1 (6 bases). The ends were cut back, 8 bases at V and 3 bases at J, with 13 bases in the middle. The CDR3 extends over 13 amino acids. Looked up from germline, CDR1 is MNHEY and CDR2 is SMNVEV (reference sequence). The CDR3 sequence: CASGGGADYGYTF. In nucleotides, the CDR3 is TGTGCCAGCGGTGGGGGGGCCGACTATGGCTACACCTTC.

This clonotype has a count of ten or more. The chain employs TRBV6-5 and TRBJ2-7; 9 nucleotides agree with TRBD2. Germline-derived CDR1 and CDR2 are MNHEY and SVGAGI. After removal of 2 bases from V and 3 bases from J, the junction contained 2 bases not matched to a gene. This CDR3 comprises 14 residues. The CDR3 region is CASSYLSGSYEQYF. CDR3 DNA sequence: TGTGCCAGCAGTTACCTTAGCGGGAGCTACGAGCAGTACTTC.

In this sample, this clonotype turned up many times. The rearrangement links TRBV6-1 to TRBJ1-5; D is perhaps TRBD1 (6 bases). Looked up from germline, CDR1 is MNHNS and CDR2 is SASEGT. The V end lost 6 bases, the J end lost 2 bases, and 14 bases lay between the germline ends. This CDR3 contains 15 residues. CDR3 loop: CASRETGGGNQPQHF. The CDR3 nucleotides are TGTGCCAGCAGAGAGACAGGTGGGGGCAATCAGCCCCAGCATTTT.

This clonotype occurred many times. This chain links TRBV11-2 with TRBJ2-3; 7 positions agree with TRBD2. The CDR3 has 13 amino acids. Losses at the gene ends were 3 bases for V and 6 bases for J; bases not matched to a gene: 3. Germline CDR1 and CDR2: SGHAT and FQNNGV. The CDR3 loop is CASSFSGKDTQYF. CDR3 coding DNA: TGTGCCAGCAGCTTCAGCGGGAAGGATACGCAGTATTTT.

The rearrangement links TRBV5-1 to TRBJ1-3, with TRBD1 matching 8 bases. This CDR3 contains 16 residues. V dropped 2 bases and J dropped 2; count of bases not matched to a gene: 6. Germline-derived CDR1 and CDR2 are SGHRS and YFSETQ. CDR3 DNA: TGCGCCAGCAGCTTCCGGGGACAGGCTGCTGGAAACACCATATATTTT. As protein: CASSFRGQAAGNTIYF.

This clonotype was found many times. CDR3 nucleotides: TGTGCCAGCAGCTTAATCGGAGCCGCGAACACCGGGGAGCTGTTTTTT. Encoded protein: CASSLIGAANTGELFF. The rearrangement uses TRBV7-3 and TRBJ2-2; D gene uncertain. Germline assignment: CDR1 SGHTA and CDR2 FQGTGA. The CDR3 has 16 residues. Trimming stripped 1 base from V and 0 bases from J, with 9 bases between.

In this sample, this clonotype turned up many times. V gene TRBV7-9 combines with J gene TRBJ2-7; weak D call: TRBD1 (5 bases). Germline lookup yields CDR1 SEHNR and CDR2 FQNEAQ (reference sequence). Trimming removed 1 base from V and 0 bases from J, with 19 bases in between. The CDR3 contains 18 residues. For the CDR3, the DNA is TGTGCCAGCAGCTTAGTCCCGCATAACAGGTTCTTCTCCTACGAGCAGTACTTC. Amino acids: CASSLVPHNRFFSYEQYF.

The sample holds many counts of this clonotype. The rearrangement joins TRBV2 to TRBJ1-2; 8 bases match TRBD1. Germline values: CDR1 SNHLY, CDR2 FYNNEI. This CDR3 has 13 residues. The V segment lost 3 bases and the J segment 8 bases; nucleotides outside the gene matches: 5. The CDR3 DNA reads TGTGCCAGCAGTGAGGACAGGGTTAGGGGCTACACCTTC. Amino acid sequence: CASSEDRVRGYTF.

This clonotype was counted only a few times. In DNA, the CDR3 is TGTGCAACTTGGGGACGAGAACCCACCGGGGAGCTGTTTTTT. It translates to CATWGREPTGELFF. This sequence joins TRBV19 and TRBJ2-2; D may be TRBD1 or TRBD2 (5 bases each). The CDR3 length is 14 residues. Germline values: CDR1 LNHDA, CDR2 SQIVND (reference sequence).

There are many counts of this clonotype. CDR3 DNA: TGTGCCAGCAGCTGGCCGGGACAGGTCGCGAATGAGCAGTTCTTC. Protein sequence: CASSWPGQVANEQFF. The chain carries TRBV7-8 and TRBJ2-1; 8 nucleotides align to TRBD1. Germline V gene data show CDR1 as SGHVS and CDR2 as FQNEAQ. There are 15 residues in the CDR3. V was clipped by 4 bases and J by 7 bases; unmatched bases: 9.

The V and J genes are TRBV19 and TRBJ2-5, with TRBD2 matching 11 bases. The CDR3 covers 14 residues. With 4 bases clipped from V and 5 bases from J, the junction kept 3 bases outside the gene matches. The germline V gene encodes CDR1 LNHDA and CDR2 SQIVND (reference sequence). The CDR3 DNA reads as TGTGCCAGTAGTACGGGACTAGCGGCCGAGACCCAGTACTTC. This sequence encodes CASSTGLAAETQYF.

The chain combines TRBV28 with TRBJ2-7; 11 bases are shared with TRBD2. Germline trimming cut 3 bases from V and 1 base from J; bases unmatched to any gene: 5. CDR3 size: 16 residues. Germline V lookup: CDR1 MDHEN, CDR2 SYDVKM. The CDR3 loop is CASSFKTSGGSYEQYF. The CDR3 nucleotides are TGTGCCAGCAGTTTTAAAACTAGCGGGGGATCCTACGAGCAGTACTTC.

This clonotype was seen many times. The V call is TRBV6-1, the J call TRBJ2-5; D might be TRBD2 (6 bases). The V and J ends lost 7 bases and 5 bases respectively, with 20 bases between them. This CDR3 spans 15 amino acids. Germline V gene data show CDR1 as MNHNS and CDR2 as SASEGT. The CDR3 DNA is TGTGCCAGCATGTTTCTAGCCGAGGCGGGGGAGACCCAGTACTTC. Translated, it gives CASMFLAEAGETQYF.

With respect to this clonotype: One base away lies a much larger clone, so this may be a sequencing read error. CDR3 nucleotide sequence: TGCGCCAGCAGCCCAGGGACAGGGATTGAAAAACTGTTTTTT. This gives the protein CASSPGTGIEKLFF. The J gene is TRBJ1-4, the V gene TRBV4-1; 9 bases fit TRBD1. CDR3 length: 14 amino acids. V shed 4 bases and J 7 bases; nucleotides not matched to a gene: 4. Germline CDR1 reads MGHRA; CDR2 reads YSYEKL.

This clonotype was detected ten times or more. The chain combines TRBV28 with TRBJ2-3; 8 bases fit TRBD1. CDR1 MDHEN and CDR2 SYDVKM come from the germline V gene. J gave up 1 base and V 3 bases, and 3 bases lay outside the gene matches. This CDR3 region has 15 residues. CDR3 region: CASSLEDRGTDTQYF. The CDR3 DNA follows: TGTGCCAGCAGTTTGGAGGACAGGGGCACAGATACGCAGTATTTT. Supplemented by reference TRBV28 and TRBJ2-3, the full variable domain reads DVKVTQSSRYLVKRTGEKVFLECVQDMDHENMFWYRQDPGLGLRLIYFSYDVKMKEKGDIPEGYSVSREKKERFSLILESASTNQTSMYLCASSLEDRGTDTQYFGPGTRLTVL.

In this sample, this clonotype turned up many times. V and J are TRBV3-1 and TRBJ2-1; D call uncertain. The V end was cut by 4 bases, the J end by 4 bases, with 17 bases between. The CDR3 contains 16 residues. Per the germline V gene, CDR1 is LGHDT and CDR2 is YNNKEL (reference sequence). DNA for the CDR3: TGTGCCAGCAGCCTCACCACTTGGGGTGGGTACAATGAGCAGTTCTTC. It yields the protein CASSLTTWGGYNEQFF.

At least ten counts were recorded for this clonotype. This sequence joins TRBV28 and TRBJ1-4, with D possibly matching TRBD1 (6 bases). V was shortened by 6 bases and J by 8 bases, with 19 bases between the two germline ends. The CDR3 totals 15 residues. The germline gives CDR1 MDHEN, CDR2 SYDVKM. Here the CDR3 DNA reads TGTGCCAGCAGATTGGTCGGGACAACGGGGGAAAAACTGTTTTTT. The encoded protein is CASRLVGTTGEKLFF.